This TCR beta chain was found in a study of CD8 T cell repertoires and HIV-1 epitope variants. In the study overall: T cells were stimulated with Twenty-five Gag and Nef peptides separately.

Using immunoSEQ multiplex PCR, the repertoire was profiled, and TCRdb retains in-frame clones only, with some absent. The data hold a few thousand clones, with roughly 65% observed a single time. Remarks on this clone: The antigen is undetermined.

There are 13 residues in the CDR3. Germline V gene data show CDR1 as MNHEY and CDR2 as SMNVEV (reference sequence). V shed 7 bases and J shed 4 bases, with 13 bases lying between them. The V gene is TRBV27, the J gene TRBJ1-1, with D possibly TRBD1 on 6 matching bases. The clonotype originates from a male donor with HIV. Specimen: cultured CD8+ T cells derived from PBMCs. This CDR3 reads CASIRGGGTEAFF. CDR3 nucleotides: TGTGCCAGCATCCGAGGGGGGGGCACTGAAGCTTTCTTT.